The 21 T cell receptor beta chains listed next were all sequenced from one sample in a study of sequential checkpoint blockade in melanoma (dated by TCRdb to the late 2010s). What this sample's treatment or condition label stands for: randomized to nivolumab then ipilimumab (arm A) or the reverse (arm B). Preparation of the library involved the immunoSEQ multiplex PCR assay. TCRdb stores this immuneACCESS table with in-frame sequences only. Part of the clones is absent; in the studies checked, under half of the shortfall reflects unresolved V genes, and no reason is known for the rest. This sample holds tens of thousands of clones; around 70% were observed only once. Under 20% of the sample belongs to the ten largest clones. The sample in question was CD8+ T cells sorted from blood (inferred from file names), obtained from a patient given nivolumab and ipilimumab in sequence. These receptor sequences come from a human donor with melanoma.

This clone was counted a few times. The chain uses TRBV28 and TRBJ2-3; 9 nucleotides line up with TRBD1. J lost 1 base, V lost 3 bases, and 2 bases had no gene match. Germline values: CDR1 MDHEN, CDR2 SYDVKM. CDR3 length equals 15 residues. The CDR3 region has the DNA TGTGCCAGCAGTTTCCGACAGGGGGGCACAGATACGCAGTATTTT. It codes for CASSFRQGGTDTQYF.

The rearrangement uses TRBV5-5 and TRBJ1-2; TRBD1 aligns across 9 bases. The CDR3 totals 14 residues. Looked up from germline, CDR1 is SGHKS and CDR2 is YYEKEE (reference sequence). The trim removed 0 bases at V and 3 bases at J, leaving 0 bases unmatched. CDR3 sequence (DNA): TGTGCCAGCAGCTTGGGGACAGGGGACTATGGCTACACCTTC. It encodes CASSLGTGDYGYTF.

The CDR3 loop reads CASSLALGGTVLSLTYEQYF. For the CDR3, the DNA is TGTGCCAGCAGCTTAGCCCTAGGCGGGACCGTACTCTCTCTAACCTACGAGCAGTACTTC. The chain recombines TRBV7-6 with TRBJ2-7; a weak D match, TRBD2 (6 bases). The CDR3 covers 20 residues. Germline CDR1 is SGHVS and CDR2 is FNYEAQ. V gave up 0 bases and J gave up 2 bases, with 26 bases separating them.

This clone was seen once. CDR3 in DNA: TGCAGCGCCCGATTCCAGGGGGCAACGTCAGAGACCCAGTACTTC. Translating gives CSARFQGATSETQYF. The V call is TRBV29-1, the J call TRBJ2-5, with 8 bases matching TRBD1. The CDR3 runs to 15 residues. The J segment lost 4 bases and the V segment lost 7 bases, leaving 14 bases of the junction unmatched. The germline V gene has CDR1 SQVTM and CDR2 ANQGSEA.

The chain links TRBV7-2 to TRBJ2-1; maybe TRBD2 (5 bases). CDR1 and CDR2 from the germline V gene are SGHTA and FQGNSA. CDR3 size: 15 residues. V dropped 1 base and J dropped 10 bases, with 17 bases sitting between them. The CDR3 spells CASSLVLGSSREQFF. The CDR3, as DNA: TGTGCCAGCAGCTTAGTTCTTGGGAGCAGTAGAGAGCAGTTCTTC. Supplemented by reference TRBV7-2 and TRBJ2-1, the full variable domain reads GAGVSQSPSNKVTEKGKDVELRCDPISGHTALYWYRQSLGQGLEFLIYFQGNSAPDKSGLPSDRFSAERTGGSVSTLTIQRTQQEDSAVYLCASSLVLGSSREQFFGPGTRLTVL.

This clone has a single count. The gene calls are TRBV28 and TRBJ2-7; weak D call: TRBD2 (7 bases). The CDR3 contains 14 residues. In germline, CDR1 is MDHEN, CDR2 SYDVKM. V lost 7 bases and J lost 5, with 18 bases in between. CDR3 nucleotides: TGTGCCAGCACCTGGGGAGGGGGGCTGAACGAGCAGTACGTC. Its protein product is CASTWGGGLNEQYV.

The chain employs TRBV11-1 and TRBJ1-4, with a possible D match to TRBD1 (5 bases). Germline V gene lookup returns CDR1 SGHAT and CDR2 FQDESV (reference sequence). Trimming took 8 bases from V and 4 from J, leaving 8 bases between them. The CDR3 spans 12 residues. The CDR3 DNA is TGTGCCAGCGGGACTTATAATGAAAAACTGTTTTTT. Protein sequence: CASGTYNEKLFF.

This clone was seen a few times. V usage is TRBV19 and J usage is TRBJ2-2, with D tentatively TRBD1 (5 bases). The CDR3 runs 12 residues. Germline CDR1 reads LNHDA; CDR2 reads SQIVND (reference sequence). Trimming left V 8 bases short and J 1 base short, with 5 bases between. The CDR3 is CASGQNTGELFF. In DNA, the CDR3 is TGTGCCAGTGGACAGAACACCGGGGAGCTGTTTTTT.

The V gene is TRBV2, the J gene TRBJ1-4; 7 bases fit TRBD1. CDR3 length: 14 amino acids. The ends lost 4 bases at V and 7 bases at J; junction bases unmatched: 6. The germline V gene has CDR1 SNHLY and CDR2 FYNNEI. The DNA for the CDR3 is TGTGCCAGCAGTGTTTACAGGGGAAGTGAAAAACTGTTTTTT. Amino acids: CASSVYRGSEKLFF.

V gene TRBV7-9 combines with J gene TRBJ2-2, with D unclear. The germline V and J ends were trimmed by 5 bases and 6 bases, with 19 bases remaining between them. From germline, CDR1 is SEHNR and CDR2 FQNEAQ (reference sequence). The CDR3 consists of 16 residues. CDR3 region: CASSPTSDQQSGELFF. As DNA, the CDR3 is TGTGCCAGCAGCCCCACCTCCGACCAACAGTCCGGGGAGCTGTTTTTT.

J is TRBJ2-3 and V is TRBV4-2, with TRBD1 identical over 11 bases. Losses at the gene ends were 5 bases for V and 4 bases for J; bases not matched to a gene: 5. The length of the CDR3 is 15 residues. Germline values: CDR1 LGHNA, CDR2 YNFKEQ. DNA for the CDR3: TGTGCCAGCAGCTTACGGACAGGGGGCGCAGATACGCAGTATTTT. Translated: CASSLRTGGADTQYF.

The count of this clone is one. The V gene is TRBV27, the J gene TRBJ2-7; 7 positions match TRBD1. This CDR3 is 15 amino acids long. Germline CDR1 reads MNHEY; CDR2 reads SMNVEV (reference sequence). J lost 3 bases, V lost 3 bases, and 8 bases had no gene match. CDR3 residues: CASSFVGGEDYEQYF. The CDR3 DNA sequence: TGTGCCAGCAGTTTCGTAGGGGGCGAAGACTACGAGCAGTACTTC.

This clone was recorded only once. The V and J genes are TRBV13 and TRBJ1-1; D is undetermined. The CDR3 sequence is 14 residues long. Trimming stripped 3 bases from V and 0 bases from J, with 8 bases between. Germline V CDR1 and CDR2: PRHDT, FYEKMQ (reference sequence). CDR3 protein: CASSFGEMNTEAFF. CDR3 nucleotides: TGTGCCAGCAGCTTTGGAGAAATGAACACTGAAGCTTTCTTT.

The chain couples TRBV7-7 to TRBJ1-2; 7 bases map to TRBD1. Germline trimming cut 6 bases from V and 8 bases from J; bases unmatched to any gene: 6. The CDR3 has 12 amino acids. The germline V gene encodes CDR1 SSHAT and CDR2 FNYEAQ (reference sequence). The CDR3 bases are TGTGCCAGCAGAGGGGACAGTCTGGGCTACACCTTC. This codes for CASRGDSLGYTF.

The chain couples TRBV7-2 to TRBJ1-2; TRBD1 is a possible D gene (6 bases). V dropped 1 base and J dropped 3 bases, with 15 bases sitting between them. Germline assignment: CDR1 SGHTA and CDR2 FQGNSA. This CDR3 comprises 16 residues. CDR3 region: CASSLEGRGGDYGYTF. In nucleotides, the CDR3 is TGTGCCAGCAGCTTAGAGGGTAGAGGGGGTGACTATGGCTACACCTTC.

The chain combines TRBV28 with TRBJ2-7; the D gene is possibly TRBD1 (6 bases). Trimming left V 6 bases short and J 5 bases short, with 26 bases between. The CDR3 spans 17 residues. CDR1 is MDHEN and CDR2 is SYDVKM in the germline V gene. CDR3 loop: CASSPAPPGHEDHEQYF. Written as DNA, the CDR3 is TGTGCCAGCAGCCCCGCACCCCCGGGACACGAGGACCACGAGCAGTACTTC.

This chain connects TRBV5-1 to TRBJ2-5, with a weak D call TRBD1 (6 bases). V lost 6 bases to trimming and J lost 5 bases, with 8 bases between them. The CDR3 covers 11 residues. The germline V gene encodes CDR1 SGHRS and CDR2 YFSETQ. Here the CDR3 reads CASTRGETQYF. DNA for the CDR3: TGCGCCAGCACTAGGGGGGAGACCCAGTACTTC. The whole variable domain, filled in from reference TRBV5-1 and TRBJ2-5, reads KAGVTQTPRYLIKTRGQQVTLSCSPISGHRSVSWYQQTPGQGLQFLFEYFSETQRNKGNFPGRFSGRQFSNSRSEMNVSTLELGDSALYLCASTRGETQYFGPGTRLLVL.

The genes are TRBV5-1 and TRBJ2-1; 10 positions agree with TRBD1. J gave up 5 bases and V 4 bases, and 12 bases lay outside the gene matches. In germline, CDR1 is SGHRS, CDR2 YFSETQ. CDR3 length: 17 amino acids. The DNA of the CDR3 is TGCGCCAGCAGCCCGGGGGACAGGGGATATGTAGACAATGAGCAGTTCTTC. The encoded protein is CASSPGDRGYVDNEQFF.

The chain recombines TRBV7-2 with TRBJ2-1; 10 nucleotides match TRBD2. This CDR3 is 18 amino acids long. Unmatched junction bases numbered 9, after V lost 1 base and J lost 3 bases. Germline CDR1 SGHTA, CDR2 FQGNSA. CDR3 in amino acids: CASSLVIERGGSYNEQFF. The CDR3 DNA sequence: TGTGCCAGCAGCTTAGTGATAGAGCGGGGGGGCAGCTACAATGAGCAGTTCTTC.

The chain joins TRBV19 to TRBJ1-2; TRBD1 might be the D (5 bases). CDR1 is LNHDA, CDR2 SQIVND, per germline (reference sequence). CDR3 length equals 16 residues. Trimming stripped 6 bases from V and 5 bases from J, with 22 bases between. The DNA for the CDR3 is TGTGCCAGTAGCAAGCTCCCTCTTAGGGGAGGATATGGCTACACCTTC. Its translation: CASSKLPLRGGYGYTF.

This clone has only a few counts. The V gene is TRBV9, the J gene TRBJ2-2; TRBD2 agrees at 8 bases. CDR1 SGDLS and CDR2 YYNGEE come from the germline V gene. This CDR3 region has 15 residues. V dropped 3 bases and J dropped 7; count of bases not matched to a gene: 8. The CDR3 DNA follows: TGTGCCAGCAGCGCCGGGGGGGCAGTGGGCGGGGAGCTGTTTTTT. This sequence encodes CASSAGGAVGGELFF.